The text below deals with one TCR beta chain. What it recognizes is unknown. Per the germline V gene, CDR1 is SQVTM and CDR2 is ANQGSEA. There are 13 residues in the CDR3. V lost 7 bases to trimming and J lost 0 bases, with 11 bases between them. MiXCR was run by TCRdb on the reads, yielding one entry per CDR3 protein. The sample lists about a million distinct CDR3 sequences; 31% were seen once. This record belongs to a study of T cell repertoires in cytomegalovirus infection. Across the study: Evidence of both CMV infection and a matching HLA type came from public TCR beta signatures.

General study findings and limits: CMV carriers with the relevant HLA were identified by cumulative public TCR beta family frequency. Predominance within the ex vivo response was attributable to HLA-C-restricted CMV-specific TCR beta clonotypes.

Material: cultured CD8+ T cells from PBMCs, obtained from culture after CMV antigen stimulation. The chain recombines TRBV29-1 with TRBJ2-3; no firm D call. The TCR originated in a human donor in good health (CMV status not recorded). Some clones in this sample may be carry-over from other donors' samples. CDR3: CSGEEASTDTQYF. The CDR3 DNA reads TGCAGCGGAGAGGAAGCAAGCACAGATACGCAGTATTTT.